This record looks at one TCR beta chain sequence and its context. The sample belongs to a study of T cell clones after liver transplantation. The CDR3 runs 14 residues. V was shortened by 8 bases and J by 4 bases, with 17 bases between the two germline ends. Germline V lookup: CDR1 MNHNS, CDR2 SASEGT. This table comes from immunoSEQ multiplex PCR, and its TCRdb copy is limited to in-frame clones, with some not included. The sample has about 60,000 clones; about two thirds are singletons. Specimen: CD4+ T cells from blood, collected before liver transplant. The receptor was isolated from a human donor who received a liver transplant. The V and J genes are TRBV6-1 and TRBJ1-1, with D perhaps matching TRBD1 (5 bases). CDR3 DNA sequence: TGTGCCAGCGCCCGAGGAAGGGGCGGCACTGAAGCTTTCTTT. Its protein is CASARGRGGTEAFF.